These 6 T cell receptor beta chains were all obtained from the same sample, sequenced in a study of shared clonotypes between healthy human individuals. The protocol was immunoSEQ multiplex PCR, while the TCRdb copy is restricted to in-frame clones and leaves out a portion. This sample has roughly 500,000 clones, with over 70% found just once. Sample: PBMCs. The receptors derive from a woman between 35 and 50 years old in good health. Some clones in this sample may be carry-over from other donors' samples.

This clone has only one observation. This chain links TRBV4-1 with TRBJ2-7; 7 positions agree with TRBD2. The trim removed 1 base at V and 3 bases at J, leaving 9 bases unmatched. Germline values: CDR1 MGHRA, CDR2 YSYEKL. This CDR3 is built from 16 residues. CDR3 sequence reads: CASSQVPGRPNYEQYF. In DNA, the CDR3 is TGCGCCAGCAGCCAAGTTCCCGGGAGGCCAAACTACGAGCAGTACTTC.

The chain is built from TRBV19 and TRBJ2-3; TRBD2 aligns across 7 bases. The CDR3 consists of 15 residues. Unmatched junction bases numbered 6, after V lost 5 bases and J lost 1 base. Germline CDR1 LNHDA, CDR2 SQIVND (reference sequence). CDR3 sequence reads: CASSPPGGGTDTQYF. Here the CDR3 DNA reads TGTGCCAGTAGTCCCCCGGGAGGAGGCACAGATACGCAGTATTTT.

V gene TRBV27 combines with J gene TRBJ2-3; D possibly matches TRBD1 or TRBD2 (5 bases each). The germline CDR1 and CDR2 sequences are MNHEY and SMNVEV (reference sequence). V was cut by 4 bases and J by 2 bases, with 10 bases left in between. The CDR3 is made up of 14 amino acids. The CDR3 sequence is CASSWAGTTDTQYF. For the CDR3, the DNA is TGTGCCAGCAGTTGGGCAGGGACCACAGATACGCAGTATTTT.

This clone was observed a few times. A much larger clone sits a single nucleotide away, making a read error possible. The rearrangement joins TRBV5-1 to TRBJ2-2; TRBD1 agrees at 8 bases. Looked up from germline, CDR1 is SGHRS and CDR2 is YFSETQ. This CDR3 spans 14 amino acids. This chain's CDR3 is CASSLQGAAGELLF. CDR3 coding DNA: TGCGCCAGCAGCCTCCAGGGGGCAGCCGGGGAGCTGCTTTTT. Using reference TRBV5-1 and TRBJ2-2 for the parts outside the CDR3, the full variable domain is KAGVTQTPRYLIKTRGQQVTLSCSPISGHRSVSWYQQTPGQGLQFLFEYFSETQRNKGNFPGRFSGRQFSNSRSEMNVSTLELGDSALYLCASSLQGAAGELLFGEGSRLTVL.

CDR3 residues: CASSLRGPREQYF. The CDR3 coding sequence is TGTGCCAGCAGTCTGAGGGGCCCACGGGAGCAGTACTTC. The rearrangement uses TRBV27 and TRBJ2-7; D is perhaps TRBD1 or TRBD2 (5 bases each). Germline loops: CDR1 MNHEY, CDR2 SMNVEV (reference sequence). V dropped 5 bases and J dropped 7 bases, with 15 bases sitting between them. This CDR3 is 13 amino acids long.

The V call is TRBV18, the J call TRBJ2-7; TRBD1 agrees at 7 bases. This CDR3 has 16 residues. Germline loops: CDR1 KGHSH, CDR2 LQKENI. Trimming cost V 6 bases and J 0 bases; bases outside gene matches: 11. CDR3 nucleotides: TGTGCCAGCTCCCCTGGGCTCACAGGGGTCTCCTACGAGCAGTACTTC. It specifies CASSPGLTGVSYEQYF.